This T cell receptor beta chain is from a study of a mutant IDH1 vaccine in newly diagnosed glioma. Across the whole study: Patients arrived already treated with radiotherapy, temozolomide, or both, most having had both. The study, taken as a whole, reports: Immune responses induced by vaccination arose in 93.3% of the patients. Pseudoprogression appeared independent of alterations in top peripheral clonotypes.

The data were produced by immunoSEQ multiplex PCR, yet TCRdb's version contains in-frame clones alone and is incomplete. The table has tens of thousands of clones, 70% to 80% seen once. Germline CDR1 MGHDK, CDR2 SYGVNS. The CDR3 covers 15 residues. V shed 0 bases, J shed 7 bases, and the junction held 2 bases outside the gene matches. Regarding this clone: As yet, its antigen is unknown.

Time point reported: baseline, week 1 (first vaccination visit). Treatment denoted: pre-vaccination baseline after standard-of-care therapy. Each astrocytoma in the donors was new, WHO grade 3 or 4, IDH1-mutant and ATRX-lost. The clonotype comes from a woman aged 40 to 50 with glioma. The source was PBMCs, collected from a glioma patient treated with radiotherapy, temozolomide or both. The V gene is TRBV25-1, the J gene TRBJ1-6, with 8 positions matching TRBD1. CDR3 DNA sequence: TGTGCCAGCAGTGAATATACAGGGGGAAATTCACCCCTCCACTTT. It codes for CASSEYTGGNSPLHF.